This T cell receptor (beta chain) is drawn from a study of cytomegalovirus exposure and HLA in healthy donors. Study-level results: Several of the most significant clusters were apparently associated with common viral pathogens in a later analysis. Cytomegalovirus-associated status was assigned to more than 150 TCR beta chains.

PCR employed 60 Vbeta and 13 Jbeta primers. Produced via immunoSEQ multiplex PCR; TCRdb's table is partial and in-frame only. The repertoire has some 130,000 clones, approximately 80% of them found once; the top ten carry 4.2%. The length of the CDR3 is 14 residues. Germline V lookup: CDR1 SEHNR, CDR2 FQNEAQ (reference sequence). After removal of 2 bases from V and 5 bases from J, the junction contained 2 bases not matched to a gene. This clone appeared a single time. What it recognizes is unknown. This sequence was found in a male donor in good health and CMV-seropositive. Sequenced material: PBMCs. The chain employs TRBV7-9 and TRBJ2-1; 8 bases fit TRBD2. CDR3 sequence reads: CASSLTSGNNEQFF. The CDR3 nucleotides read TGTGCCAGCAGCTTAACTAGCGGTAACAATGAGCAGTTCTTC.